The 15 T cell receptor beta chains below were found in one sample sequenced in a study of identical twins. TCRdb passed the 5' RACE reads through MiXCR, listing each CDR3 protein once. The repertoire holds 700,000 or so distinct CDR3 sequences, over 8.5% seen once, with around 0.95% in the top ten. This sample also appeared in a second study, on yellow fever vaccine responses in identical twins.

Sequencing was carried out using PBMCs. These receptors were collected from a woman between 18 and 30 years old in good health.

This rearrangement joins TRBV20-1 to TRBJ2-5; 8 bases are shared with TRBD2. The CDR3 has 17 residues. The germline CDR1 and CDR2 sequences are DFQATT and SNEGSKA (reference sequence). V lost 1 base and J lost 2; bases outside the gene matches: 12. CDR3 sequence: CSARVRGRRGAQETQYF. CDR3 sequence (DNA): TGCAGTGCTAGAGTCCGGGGTAGGCGGGGGGCGCAAGAGACCCAGTACTTC.

At least ten counts were recorded for this clonotype. The CDR3 loop reads CASSFSGNPYNEQFF. CDR3 nucleotides: TGTGCCAGCAGTTTTTCTGGTAACCCATACAATGAGCAGTTCTTC. The J gene is TRBJ2-1, the V gene TRBV12-3 or TRBV12-4, with no clear D. Trimming took off 3 bases at V and 4 bases at J, with 13 bases between the two ends. CDR3 length equals 15 residues.

This clonotype was counted between two and nine times. The rearrangement links TRBV2 to TRBJ2-5, with TRBD1 identical over 8 bases. CDR3 size: 14 residues. CDR1 and CDR2 (germline): SNHLY, FYNNEI. Trimming at V came to 6 bases and at J to 4 bases, leaving 7 bases not matched to a gene. CDR3 DNA: TGTGCCAGCAGGGCAGGACAGGGCCGAGAGACCCAGTACTTC. It codes for CASRAGQGRETQYF.

This clonotype came up many times. The gene calls are TRBV29-1 and TRBJ2-3, with D possibly TRBD1 on 6 matching bases. CDR1 SQVTM and CDR2 ANQGSEA come from the germline V gene. V lost 7 bases to trimming and J lost 0 bases, with 26 bases between them. The CDR3 loop spans 18 amino acids. For the CDR3, the DNA is TGCAGCGCTGCAGGCGTCGCGAGGCTCGGGACAAGCACAGATACGCAGTATTTT. It specifies CSAAGVARLGTSTDTQYF.

This clonotype was picked up a small number of times. The J gene is TRBJ2-1, the V gene TRBV20-1; 8 positions agree with TRBD2. There are 13 residues in the CDR3. In germline, CDR1 is DFQATT, CDR2 SNEGSKA (reference sequence). V shed 5 bases, J shed 9 bases, and the junction held 9 bases outside the gene matches. CDR3 amino acids: CSAPQREFGEQFF. Written as DNA, the CDR3 is TGCAGTGCTCCCCAGCGGGAGTTTGGTGAGCAGTTCTTC.

There are a few counts of this clonotype. CDR3 amino acids: CASSFTGGDQNSGNTIYF. In DNA, the CDR3 is TGTGCCAGCAGCTTTACGGGGGGTGACCAAAACTCTGGAAACACCATATATTTT. The J gene is TRBJ1-3, the V gene TRBV7-4; weak D call: TRBD1 (5 bases). The CDR3 totals 18 residues. Germline loops: CDR1 SGHVT, CDR2 SQSDAQ. V was trimmed by 3 bases and J by 0 bases, leaving 18 bases between them. The full variable domain, its missing parts supplied by reference TRBV7-4 and TRBJ1-3, is GAGVSQSPRYKVAKRGRDVALRCDSISGHVTLYWYRQTLGQGSEVLTYSQSDAQRDKSGRPSGRFSAERPERSVSTLKIQRTEQGDSAVYLCASSFTGGDQNSGNTIYFGEGSWLTVV.

This clonotype was observed many times. The J gene is TRBJ1-2, the V gene TRBV20-1; 7 bases match TRBD1. Trimming cost V 5 bases and J 0 bases; bases outside gene matches: 12. This CDR3 has 16 residues. The germline V gene has CDR1 DFQATT and CDR2 SNEGSKA (reference sequence). The CDR3 is CSAPVEGARPNYGYTF. CDR3 DNA sequence: TGCAGTGCTCCCGTGGAGGGGGCGAGACCTAACTATGGCTACACCTTC.

A few counts support this clonotype. The gene calls are TRBV12-3 or TRBV12-4 and TRBJ1-1; D is unclear. The CDR3 totals 12 residues. V was shortened by 5 bases and J by 7 bases, with 11 bases between the two germline ends. The CDR3 bases are TGTGCCAGCAGTGCGGACGGTCTTGAAGCTTTCTTT. It yields the protein CASSADGLEAFF.

Only a few counts were recorded for this clonotype. This chain links TRBV25-1 with TRBJ2-1, with D hard to call. Germline-derived CDR1 and CDR2 are MGHDK and SYGVNS. V was cut by 3 bases and J by 9 bases, with 12 bases left in between. This CDR3 has 13 residues. CDR3 nucleotide sequence: TGTGCCAGCAGTGACCCCTCTAAGGGTGAGCAGTTCTTC. Its protein is CASSDPSKGEQFF. Together with reference TRBV25-1 and TRBJ2-1, the CDR3 gives the full variable domain: EADIYQTPRYLVIGTGKKITLECSQTMGHDKMYWYQQDPGMELHLIHYSYGVNSTEKGDLSSESTVSRIRTEHFPLTLESARPSHTSQYLCASSDPSKGEQFFGPGTRLTVL.

The CDR3 reads CSARDGTDINQPQHF. The CDR3 bases are TGCAGTGCTAGGGACGGGACAGACATAAATCAGCCCCAGCATTTT. The gene calls are TRBV20-1 and TRBJ1-5; TRBD1 matches 7 bases. The J segment lost 4 bases and the V segment lost 3 bases, leaving 9 bases of the junction unmatched. Germline V gene sequence: CDR1 DFQATT, CDR2 SNEGSKA (reference sequence). The CDR3 covers 15 residues.

This clonotype has a handful of counts. V and J are TRBV20-1 and TRBJ2-5, with 10 bases matching TRBD1. The germline CDR1 and CDR2 sequences are DFQATT and SNEGSKA (reference sequence). The ends lost 4 bases at V and 3 bases at J; junction bases unmatched: 14. This CDR3 has 17 residues. The CDR3 DNA reads TGCAGTGCTATTCCGGGACAGGGGTTTGTTTTCAAAGAGACCCAGTACTTC. Translation gives CSAIPGQGFVFKETQYF.

This clonotype was counted a few times. The chain is built from TRBV27 and TRBJ1-1, with D perhaps matching TRBD1 (6 bases). The length of the CDR3 is 13 residues. The V end lost 1 base, the J end lost 5 bases, and 8 bases lay between the germline ends. CDR1 and CDR2 from the germline V gene are MNHEY and SMNVEV (reference sequence). The CDR3 loop reads CASSLYRATEAFF. For the CDR3, the DNA is TGTGCCAGCAGTTTATACAGGGCGACTGAAGCTTTCTTT.

The gene calls are TRBV6-5 and TRBJ2-7, with 7 bases lining up with TRBD2. CDR1 MNHEY and CDR2 SVGAGI come from the germline V gene. V lost 2 bases, J lost 4 bases, and 11 bases stayed unmatched. The CDR3 has 16 amino acids. The CDR3 nucleotides are TGTGCCAGCAGTTACCGGGTGGGGGAGGGCCTATACGAGCAGTACTTC. Protein product: CASSYRVGEGLYEQYF.

This clonotype was counted only a few times. V is TRBV3-1 and J is TRBJ2-3, with 8 bases lining up with TRBD1. The trim removed 1 base at V and 4 bases at J, leaving 7 bases unmatched. The germline V gene encodes CDR1 LGHDT and CDR2 YNNKEL (reference sequence). The CDR3 covers 16 residues. The DNA of the CDR3 is TGTGCCAGCAGCCAAGGCCCCGCAGGGGGCTCAGATACGCAGTATTTT. It codes for CASSQGPAGGSDTQYF.

The chain combines TRBV2 with TRBJ2-7, with D perhaps TRBD1 (5 bases). Trimming removed 6 bases from V and 7 bases from J, with 13 bases in between. Germline V lookup: CDR1 SNHLY, CDR2 FYNNEI. This CDR3 contains 12 residues. The CDR3 sequence: CASRDGQVEQYF. The CDR3 bases are TGTGCCAGCAGGGATGGACAAGTTGAGCAGTACTTC.